Listed below are T cell receptor beta chains from one sample, sequenced in a study of cytomegalovirus exposure and HLA in healthy donors. Clones were sequenced by immunoSEQ multiplex PCR, and TCRdb holds only the in-frame ones, with some missing. Counted here are 70,000 to 95,000 clones, approximately 84% occurring once; the ten biggest clones make up over 5%. Specimen: PBMCs. These receptors came from a woman aged 18-30 years in good health and CMV-seropositive. The CDR3 runs from the conserved cysteine through the conserved F or W. The D gene is left open where the match is weak. Some rows mark clone size as missing; the rest say once, few, many or name a class of expanded clone.

TRBJ1-5 | TRBV19 | NA | 14 | NA | CASSPGTFNQPQHF | TGTGCCAGTAGTCCCGGGACATTTAATCAGCCCCAGCATTTT
TRBJ2-6 | TRBV9 | NA | 16 | NA | CASSPQGPLGANVLTF | TGTGCCAGCAGCCCTCAGGGTCCGCTCGGGGCCAACGTCCTGACTTTC
TRBJ1-3 | TRBV6-4 | TRBD1 | 14 | NA | CASSEDRGGNTIYF | TGTGCCAGCAGTGAGGACAGGGGTGGAAACACCATATATTTT
TRBJ2-5 | TRBV5-8 | TRBD2 | 16 | once | CASSLGTSSSQETQYF | TGTGCCAGCAGCTTGGGGACTAGTTCATCGCAAGAGACCCAGTACTTC
TRBJ1-2 | TRBV6-5 | NA | 15 | NA | CASSYSTTGNYGYTF | TGTGCCAGCAGTTACTCTACGACAGGAAACTATGGCTACACCTTC
TRBJ2-7 | TRBV27 | TRBD2 | 12 | NA | CALQREVNEQYF | TGTGCCCTCCAGCGGGAGGTGAACGAGCAGTACTTC
TRBJ2-2 | TRBV30 | TRBD1 | 15 | NA | CAWSVGGSVAGELFF | TGTGCCTGGAGTGTAGGGGGCTCGGTAGCCGGGGAGCTGTTTTTT
TRBJ2-5 | TRBV4-1 | TRBD1 | 15 | NA | CASSQIQGAKETQYF | TGCGCCAGCAGCCAGATACAGGGGGCGAAAGAGACCCAGTACTTC
TRBJ2-1 | TRBV5-4 | TRBD2 | 17 | NA | CASSLVRASGGNNEQFF | TGTGCCAGCAGCTTGGTTAGGGCTAGCGGGGGGAACAATGAGCAGTTCTTC
TRBJ2-7 | TRBV7-4 | NA | 16 | NA | CASNEPQGEVAYEQYF | TGTGCCAGCAACGAACCCCAGGGGGAGGTAGCCTACGAGCAGTACTTC
TRBJ2-1 | TRBV6-1 | TRBD1 | 17 | NA | CASSEDAGQGKYNEQFF | TGTGCCAGCAGTGAAGATGCGGGACAGGGGAAATACAATGAGCAGTTCTTC
TRBJ2-7 | TRBV10-3 | TRBD2 | 18 | NA | CAISEPKRTSGGSYEQYF | TGTGCCATCAGTGAGCCGAAAAGGACTAGCGGGGGGTCCTACGAGCAGTACTTC
TRBJ2-1 | TRBV27 | TRBD2 | 19 | NA | CASSPQGPIQHAAGNEQFF | TGTGCCAGCAGTCCCCAAGGACCTATACAACACGCAGCGGGGAATGAGCAGTTCTTC
TRBJ2-1 | TRBV13 | NA | 13 | NA | CASSSSDPGEQFF | TGTGCCAGCAGCAGCAGCGACCCGGGTGAGCAGTTCTTC
TRBJ1-2 | TRBV10-3 | TRBD1 | 11 | NA | CAISGTGGYTF | TGTGCCATCAGTGGGACAGGTGGCTACACCTTC
TRBJ2-1 | TRBV29-1 | NA | 13 | NA | CSVAPTGGGEQFF | TGCAGCGTTGCCCCAACAGGTGGTGGTGAGCAGTTCTTC
TRBJ1-2 | TRBV6-6 | NA | 15 | NA | CASSYSDSLNYGYTF | TGTGCCAGCAGTTACTCGGACAGTCTTAACTATGGCTACACCTTC
TRBJ2-2 | TRBV18 | NA | 15 | NA | CASSPPAGFTGELFF | TGTGCCAGCTCACCACCGGCAGGGTTTACCGGGGAGCTGTTTTTT
TRBJ1-5 | TRBV6-6 | NA | 14 | NA | CASSRDRQNQPQHF | TGTGCCAGCAGCAGAGACAGACAGAATCAGCCCCAGCATTTT
TRBJ2-2 | TRBV4-2 | NA | 16 | NA | CASSQDTGDWPGELFF | TGTGCCAGCAGCCAAGATACCGGGGACTGGCCCGGGGAGCTGTTTTTT
TRBJ2-2 | TRBV5-1 | TRBD2 | 16 | NA | CASSLPSGTYTGELFF | TGCGCCAGCAGCTTGCCTAGCGGGACCTACACCGGGGAGCTGTTTTTT
TRBJ2-6 | TRBV6-1 | NA | 16 | few | CASSEDDSSGANVLTF | TGTGCCAGCAGTGAAGACGACAGCTCTGGGGCCAACGTCCTGACTTTC
TRBJ1-5 | TRBV7-6 | NA | 13 | NA | CASSQRVDQPQHF | TGTGCCAGCAGCCAGAGGGTGGATCAGCCCCAGCATTTT
TRBJ2-3 | TRBV9 | NA | 16 | NA | CASSVGPSGSTDTQYF | TGTGCCAGCAGCGTCGGCCCTTCAGGCAGCACAGATACGCAGTATTTT